This T cell receptor (beta chain) was recorded in a study of shared clonotypes between healthy human individuals (dated by TCRdb to 2018 to 2020). With regard to the full study: The cohort included three men and a couple of women between 18 and 49 years of age. The study deeply sequenced blood TCR repertoires of several healthy adults to estimate repertoire size and the extent of clonotype sharing between individuals. Per donor, leukapheresis produced somewhere between about 0.85 and 8.9 billion PBMCs. For each donor, CD4 naive and CD4 memory were each run on three plates, CD8 naive on two plates, and CD8 memory on one plate. To increase sequencing depth and limit assay-specific biases, different laboratories used diverse techniques to prepare libraries and sequence TCR repertoires. What the research found in general, with its limitations: When a handful of donors were compared, the shared fraction of clonotypes was roughly 5% for naive CD4, 3.5% for naive CD8, 2% to 2.5% for memory CD4, and roughly 0.4% for memory CD8. Incomplete sequencing was indicated by rarefaction of sorted-subset datasets, despite the large sequencing depth. Because the study included a small number of donors, the genetic and exposure-history diversity represented was limited. Estimated clonotype richness was generally larger for naive than for memory subsets. Compared with non-shared clonotypes, clonotypes shared by all four sorted-subset donors had higher generation probabilities. Pairwise subsampling indicated that sequencing depth was expected to affect the degree of clonotype sharing among donors. Sampling was restricted to blood, and TCR repertoires in tissues likely differ from the TCR repertoires found in blood.

Using the deep immunoSEQ assay, TCR CDR3 regions were amplified from genomic DNA by multiplex PCR. For each cell subset, the extracted genomic DNA was distributed evenly across all wells of several immunoSEQ 96-well plates, and each plate served as one replicate. Each replicate PCR for sorted subsets received around 200 ng genomic DNA, equal to about 30,000 T cell genomes. Purified libraries were measured with a Qubit 3.0 fluorometer, size-checked on a Bioanalyzer 2100, and measured again with the KAPA Library Quantification kit. A separate single-read 150-cycle Illumina NextSeq 550 flow cell was used to sequence each immunoSEQ 96-well plate. Processing in the source paper ran as follows. Because the immunoSEQ output included only junctional sequences and no quality scores, the filtering could not be the same as the filtering used for full-length reads. To assign V/J genes and CDR3, sequences were annotated against IMGT germline references using PyIR, a Python wrapper for IgBLAST v1.9. Any read was removed if the V/J assignment was weak (E-value above 1e-6), the CDR3 was missing, or the read contained stop codons, out-of-frame junctions, or ambiguous translated residues. V3J clonotypes were defined as sequences sharing an identical inferred V gene, J gene, and CDR3 amino acid sequence. To compute the percentage overlap between repertoires, the number of shared unique clonotypes was divided by the size of the smaller repertoire. Three approaches were used to assess repertoire richness: RTK rarefaction, the Chao1 estimator, and Recon v2.1 estimates of unobserved clonotypes. For all TCRbeta clonotypes obtained by the gDNA method from four donors, generation probabilities were computed with OLGA. Entries here come from immuneACCESS through TCRdb and include only in-frame sequences with V and J called. Some clones fail to appear in such tables; in the studies checked, an unresolved V gene covers under half of the shortfall, and the cause of the remainder is unknown. The DNA was the basis for D and trimming; V, J and clone size are from that table. This sample lists about 1.1 million clones; more than 75% were detected once. The ten largest clones add up to approximately 0.56% of the sample.

From its cysteine to its phenylalanine, the CDR3 spans 17 amino acids. Only the CDR3 DNA is retained, 51 bases long and in frame from the first base. Ends trimmed: V by 3 bases, J by 4 bases; bases unmatched to a gene: 10. The germline V gene supplies CDR1 SGHDN and CDR2 FVKESK. The donors were healthy, HIV-negative adults with no recently reported acute infections or vaccinations. Every donor was a Caucasian adult living in Nashville, Tennessee, USA. CD4+ T cells were enriched by magnetic negative selection, after which naive cells were positively selected on CD45RA and the negative fraction was taken as the memory subset. Blood was collected by leukapheresis, and PBMCs were isolated by Ficoll-Histopaque density gradient centrifugation and then cryopreserved in liquid nitrogen vapor phase. Analytical flow cytometry was used to check the purity and quantity of every magnetically sorted T cell population. Each sorted fraction had its genomic DNA isolated and then quantified by UV absorbance on a Nanodrop 2000c.

A word on this clone: Its antigen is unknown. Base qualities were left out, and no much larger clone turns up one base away.

Sequenced sample: memory CD4+ T cells from PBMCs. Read against the paper, the sample's cell subset or site label means: CD45RA-negative fraction. Rearrangement joined TRBV14 to TRBJ2-2; the central 8 bases match TRBD2. The receptor was derived from a man in his late teens or twenties in good health. Some clones in this sample may be carry-over from other donors' samples. The nucleotide sequence is TGTGCCAGCAGCCACTTTCCGGGACTAGATGGCACCGGGGAGCTGTTTTTT. Its amino acids are CASSHFPGLDGTGELFF.